This entry is about one T cell receptor beta chain. The antigen is not known. Germline values: CDR1 SGHAT, CDR2 FQNNGV. The CDR3 runs 15 residues. V shed 2 bases and J shed 0 bases, with 10 bases lying between them. The entry originates in a study of T cell repertoires in cytomegalovirus infection. Study context: The public TCR beta signatures pointed to both CMV infection and matching HLA type.

TCRdb reanalysed the reads using MiXCR and keeps one entry per CDR3 protein. The sample carries 97,000 or so distinct CDR3 sequences, about 15% recorded once. Overall study findings and caveats: Summed frequency of public TCR beta families distinguished CMV carriers with the relevant HLA. Clonotype analysis showed dominance of the ex vivo response by HLA-C-restricted CMV-specific TCR beta clonotypes.

The sample comprised PBMCs. This TCR was recovered from a human donor in good health (CMV status not recorded). Some clones in this sample may be carry-over from other donors' samples. V is TRBV11-2 and J is TRBJ1-1; D not certain. This CDR3 is CASSLSTAMNTEAFF. CDR3 DNA sequence: TGTGCCAGCAGCTTAAGTACCGCCATGAACACTGAAGCTTTCTTT.